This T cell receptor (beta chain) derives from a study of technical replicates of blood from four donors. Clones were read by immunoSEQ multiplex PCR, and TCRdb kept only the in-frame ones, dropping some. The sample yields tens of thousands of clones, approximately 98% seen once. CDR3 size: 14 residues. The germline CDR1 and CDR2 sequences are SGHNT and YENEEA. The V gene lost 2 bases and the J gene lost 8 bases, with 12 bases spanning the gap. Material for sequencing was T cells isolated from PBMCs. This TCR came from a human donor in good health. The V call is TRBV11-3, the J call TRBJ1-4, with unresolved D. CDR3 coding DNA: TGTGCCAGCAGCTTAAGACAAGCGGTCGAAAAACTGTTTTTT. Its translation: CASSLRQAVEKLFF.